The 32 T cell receptor beta chains below were found in one sample sequenced in a study of T cells in Graves' hyperthyroidism and ophthalmopathy. What was amplified from RNA transcripts were TCR beta CDR3 regions. The TCR CDR3 first-round RT-PCR relied on the HTBI primer set. TCRdb reprocessed the multiplex PCR reads via MiXCR and lists one record per CDR3 protein. The sample has a few hundred thousand distinct CDR3 sequences; 35% to 50% are singletons. Sequencing was carried out using peripheral blood or thyroid tissue (not recorded which). The receptors derive from an adult woman with Graves' disease, either hyperthyroidism or ophthalmopathy (not recorded which).

The chain couples TRBV29-1 to TRBJ2-7; 9 positions match TRBD2. CDR1 and CDR2 from the germline V gene are SQVTM and ANQGSEA. The CDR3 consists of 12 residues. After removal of 8 bases from V and 4 bases from J, the junction contained 6 bases not matched to a gene. The CDR3 loop reads CSLDAGGYEQYF. In nucleotides, the CDR3 is TGCAGCTTAGACGCGGGAGGGTACGAGCAGTACTTC.

This clonotype was seen ten or more times. The V call is TRBV5-1, the J call TRBJ1-4; no definite D call. From germline, CDR1 is SGHRS and CDR2 YFSETQ. The V end was cut by 4 bases, the J end by 8 bases, with 18 bases between. CDR3 length: 15 residues. For the CDR3, the DNA is TGCGCCAGCAGCGCCGGGTCTCCGAAGGGCGAAAAACTGTTTTTT. Amino acid sequence: CASSAGSPKGEKLFF.

This clonotype appeared many times. CDR3 nucleotides: TGTGCCAGCGGCACGAGAGGGAAGAACACCGGGGAGCTGTTTTTT. Its protein product is CASGTRGKNTGELFF. This chain joins TRBV25-1 and TRBJ2-2; D is perhaps TRBD2 (5 bases). V was pared by 8 bases and J by 1 base, with 14 bases between. CDR3 size: 15 residues. CDR1 MGHDK and CDR2 SYGVNS come from the germline V gene.

The chain links TRBV7-3 to TRBJ1-2; D perhaps matches TRBD1 (6 bases). The CDR3 consists of 14 residues. V was pared by 4 bases and J by 6 bases, with 15 bases between. Per the germline V gene, CDR1 is SGHTA and CDR2 is FQGTGA. The CDR3 loop reads CASSSQSGGDGYTF. The DNA for the CDR3 is TGTGCCAGCAGCTCCCAATCGGGGGGCGATGGCTACACCTTC. Supplemented by reference TRBV7-3 and TRBJ1-2, the full variable domain reads GAGVSQTPSNKVTEKGKYVELRCDPISGHTALYWYRQSLGQGPEFLIYFQGTGAADDSGLPNDRFFAVRPEGSVSTLKIQRTERGDSAVYLCASSSQSGGDGYTFGSGTRLTVV.

In this sample, this clonotype turned up many times. The chain has TRBV6-6 and TRBJ2-7; perhaps TRBD2 as D (5 bases). Germline V gives CDR1 MNHNY, CDR2 SVGAGI (reference sequence). The V end lost 4 bases, the J end lost 4 bases, and 14 bases lay between the germline ends. The CDR3 consists of 14 residues. The DNA of the CDR3 is TGTGCCAGCAGTTCCGGGATCGGAGAATACGAGCAGTACTTC. Protein sequence: CASSSGIGEYEQYF.

The rearrangement uses TRBV7-9 and TRBJ1-1, with a tentative D call TRBD1 (5 bases). The CDR3 has 14 amino acids. The V gene lost 6 bases and the J gene lost 0 bases, with 11 bases spanning the gap. Germline V gives CDR1 SEHNR, CDR2 FQNEAQ (reference sequence). Written as DNA, the CDR3 is TGTGCCAGCAGAAGACCAGGGTTGAACACTGAAGCTTTCTTT. Amino acid sequence: CASRRPGLNTEAFF. The full variable domain, completed using reference TRBV7-9 and TRBJ1-1, is DTGVSQNPRHKITKRGQNVTFRCDPISEHNRLYWYRQTLGQGPEFLTYFQNEAQLEKSRLLSDRFSAERPKGSFSTLEIQRTEQGDSAMYLCASRRPGLNTEAFFGQGTRLTVV.

This clonotype was observed at least ten times. The V and J genes are TRBV29-1 and TRBJ2-2, with 7 bases aligning to TRBD1. Germline V lookup: CDR1 SQVTM, CDR2 ANQGSEA. The CDR3 loop spans 13 amino acids. Unmatched junction bases numbered 8, after V lost 6 bases and J lost 7 bases. The CDR3 reads CSVQDRENGELFF. Here the CDR3 DNA reads TGCAGCGTCCAAGACAGGGAAAACGGGGAGCTGTTTTTT.

This clonotype was seen only a few times. The chain is built from TRBV20-1 and TRBJ1-4; TRBD1 matches at 7 bases. V lost 3 bases, J lost 6 bases, and 1 base stayed unmatched. Germline lookup yields CDR1 DFQATT and CDR2 SNEGSKA (reference sequence). The CDR3 runs 12 residues. The CDR3 region is CSARTGYEKLFF. CDR3 DNA: TGCAGTGCTAGGACAGGGTATGAAAAACTGTTTTTT.

The CDR3 DNA is TGTGCCAGCAGCTTAATTGACAGCCCCCGCACTGAAGCTTTCTTT. This translates into CASSLIDSPRTEAFF. V usage is TRBV7-2 and J usage is TRBJ1-1, with D perhaps matching TRBD1 (5 bases). CDR1 and CDR2 (germline): SGHTA, FQGNSA. The CDR3 is 15 amino acids. Trimming pared 2 bases from V and 4 bases from J, leaving 14 bases between.

The V and J genes are TRBV11-1 and TRBJ2-3; D gene ambiguous. CDR1 and CDR2 (germline): SGHAT, FQDESV (reference sequence). This CDR3 comprises 14 residues. Trimming removed 1 base from V and 6 bases from J, with 11 bases in between. CDR3: CASSLEAPLDTQYF. Written as DNA, the CDR3 is TGTGCCAGCAGCTTAGAGGCCCCCCTGGATACGCAGTATTTT.

The chain carries TRBV20-1 and TRBJ2-7, with D unresolved. CDR3 size: 12 residues. The germline V gene encodes CDR1 DFQATT and CDR2 SNEGSKA (reference sequence). V was cut by 2 bases and J by 2 bases, with 7 bases left in between. This CDR3 reads CSARSVAYEQYF. DNA for the CDR3: TGCAGTGCTAGAAGCGTGGCCTACGAGCAGTACTTC.

This clonotype was seen a single time. This chain joins TRBV28 and TRBJ2-7, with D possibly TRBD1 on 6 matching bases. Trimming left V 6 bases short and J 3 bases short, with 18 bases between. Germline CDR1 is MDHEN and CDR2 is SYDVKM. CDR3 size: 15 residues. The CDR3 coding sequence is TGTGCCAGCAGCCAAGGTTGGGACACCAGCTACGAGCAGTACTTC. Residues: CASSQGWDTSYEQYF.

In this sample, this clonotype turned up a few times. The genes are TRBV4-1 and TRBJ1-1; the D is unclear. The V and J ends lost 4 bases and 9 bases respectively, with 15 bases between them. Germline V gene data show CDR1 as MGHRA and CDR2 as YSYEKL. The length of the CDR3 is 13 residues. CDR3 residues: CASSPKGWGKAFF. The CDR3 nucleotides are TGCGCCAGCAGCCCGAAAGGATGGGGTAAAGCTTTCTTT.

Remarks on this clonotype: At one end, the junction sequence differs from germline, possibly due to a read error. The V and J genes are TRBV7-3 and TRBJ2-6; the match to TRBD1 covers 7 bases. In germline, CDR1 is SGHTA, CDR2 FQGTGA. The CDR3 sequence is 13 residues long. CDR3 sequence: CASSQAGGNVLTF. In nucleotides, the CDR3 is TGTGCCAGCAGCCAGGCAGGGGGCAACGTCCTGACTTTC.

This rearrangement joins TRBV6-1 to TRBJ2-7; either TRBD1 or TRBD2 may fit D (5 bases each). CDR3 length: 13 amino acids. CDR1 is MNHNS and CDR2 is SASEGT in the germline V gene. Trimming took 7 bases from V and 6 from J, leaving 16 bases between them. The CDR3 protein is CASKPDLGTEQYF. CDR3 nucleotides: TGTGCCAGCAAACCTGACCTAGGGACCGAGCAGTACTTC.

This chain joins TRBV9 and TRBJ1-2, with D hard to call. The germline CDR1 and CDR2 sequences are SGDLS and YYNGEE. V lost 5 bases and J lost 8, with 16 bases in between. The CDR3 is made up of 13 amino acids. The CDR3 nucleotides are TGTGCCAGCAGTGCGGATAGCGGGATCGGCTACACCTTC. Protein product: CASSADSGIGYTF.

There are many counts of this clonotype. The chain employs TRBV11-2 and TRBJ1-5; D call uncertain. The CDR3 spans 16 residues. CDR1 is SGHAT and CDR2 is FQNNGV in the germline V gene. Between the trimmed V and J ends, which lost 0 bases and 7 bases, there was a span of 16 bases. CDR3 DNA: TGTGCCAGCAGCTTAGATCTAAACTCGGGCAGCCAGCCCCAGCATTTT. Translating it yields CASSLDLNSGSQPQHF.

The rearrangement uses TRBV20-1 and TRBJ2-5; D is possibly TRBD2 (6 bases). The germline V gene encodes CDR1 DFQATT and CDR2 SNEGSKA (reference sequence). Deletions cut 6 bases from V and 5 bases from J, with 13 bases between. The CDR3 has 12 residues. The CDR3 DNA follows: TGCAGTGCGGGGGGAGAGCGGGAGACCCAGTACTTC. Translating gives CSAGGERETQYF.

The chain recombines TRBV9 with TRBJ2-5; D unresolved. There are 13 residues in the CDR3. Trimming took 0 bases from V and 4 from J, leaving 7 bases between them. Germline CDR1 reads SGDLS; CDR2 reads YYNGEE. CDR3 amino acids: CASSVGGVETQYF. The DNA of the CDR3 is TGTGCCAGCAGCGTAGGTGGGGTAGAGACCCAGTACTTC.

About this clonotype: The junction departs from germline at one end; a sequencing error may be responsible. The rearrangement joins TRBV24-1 to TRBJ1-5; no reliable D call. The CDR3 runs to 15 residues. Germline CDR1 is KGHDR and CDR2 is SFDVKD. The CDR3 here is CASSNLDSVNQPQHF. In DNA form, the CDR3 reads TGTGCCAGCAGTAATCTCGATTCAGTCAATCAGCCCCAGCATTTT.

This clonotype was observed at least ten times. The rearrangement uses TRBV2 and TRBJ2-5; D uncertain. The germline CDR1 and CDR2 sequences are SNHLY and FYNNEI. The CDR3 has 13 amino acids. V was trimmed by 5 bases and J by 5 bases, leaving 12 bases between them. The CDR3 region has the DNA TGTGCCAGCAGTAGCACGGCACGGGAGACCCAGTACTTC. This encodes CASSSTARETQYF.

The genes are TRBV27 and TRBJ1-4; D call uncertain. The CDR3 is 13 residues long. Trimming pared 3 bases from V and 4 bases from J, leaving 6 bases between. Germline V lookup: CDR1 MNHEY, CDR2 SMNVEV (reference sequence). The CDR3 spells CASSLGYNEKLFF. In DNA, the CDR3 is TGTGCCAGCAGTTTGGGTTATAATGAAAAACTGTTTTTT.

This clonotype was counted ten times or more. The chain couples TRBV7-2 to TRBJ1-1, with 7 bases aligning to TRBD1. CDR1 is SGHTA, CDR2 FQGNSA, per germline. The CDR3 sequence is 18 residues long. Trimming took 4 bases from V and 2 from J; bases not matched to a gene: 16. The CDR3 loop is CASSSQRVGDRINTEAFF. CDR3 nucleotides: TGTGCCAGCAGCTCTCAGCGGGTGGGGGACAGAATTAACACTGAAGCTTTCTTT.

This clonotype was recorded many times. The chain couples TRBV29-1 to TRBJ2-1; 7 bases fit TRBD1. CDR1 is SQVTM, CDR2 ANQGSEA, per germline. This CDR3 is built from 11 residues. V was pared by 2 bases and J by 9 bases, with 1 base of the junction left unmatched. DNA of the CDR3: TGCAGCGTTGAATCAGGGGGTGAGCAGTTCTTC. It translates to CSVESGGEQFF.

In this sample, this clonotype turned up once. Given a much more abundant clone one base away, this may be a read error. The chain carries TRBV5-1 and TRBJ2-5; D gene uncertain. CDR1 and CDR2 from the germline V gene are SGHRS and YFSETQ. The CDR3 consists of 14 residues. Trimming cost V 3 bases and J 2 bases, with 11 bases left between them. CDR3 bases: TGCGCCAGCAGCTCGAGAGCTACACAAGAGACCCAGTACTTC. Translation gives CASSSRATQETQYF.

This clonotype was recorded a few times. The gene calls are TRBV15 and TRBJ1-6; tentative D call: TRBD1 (5 bases). The germline gives CDR1 LNHNV, CDR2 YYDKDF (reference sequence). The V end was cut by 0 bases, the J end by 7 bases, with 10 bases between. This CDR3 region has 15 residues. CDR3 nucleotide sequence: TGTGCCACCAGCAGAGATGTAGGGGAGAATTCACCCCTCCACTTT. It codes for CATSRDVGENSPLHF. Filled out from reference TRBV15 and TRBJ1-6, the complete variable domain reads DAMVIQNPRYQVTQFGKPVTLSCSQTLNHNVMYWYQQKSSQAPKLLFHYYDKDFNNEADTPDNFQSRRPNTSFCFLDIRSPGLGDTAMYLCATSRDVGENSPLHFGNGTRLTVT.

The V gene is TRBV20-1, the J gene TRBJ1-6, with D uncertain. From germline, CDR1 is DFQATT and CDR2 SNEGSKA (reference sequence). The germline V and J ends were trimmed by 6 bases and 7 bases, with 13 bases remaining between them. The CDR3 loop spans 13 amino acids. The DNA for the CDR3 is TGCAGTGCCCGATTGCTTAGCAATTCACCCCTCCACTTT. Protein sequence: CSARLLSNSPLHF.

On this clonotype itself: A single base separates this from a much larger clone, so it may be a read error. CDR3 coding DNA: TGCGCCAGCAGCTTAACAGGGTTGGATACCGGGGAGCTGTCTTTT. Translating gives CASSLTGLDTGELSF. The chain employs TRBV5-1 and TRBJ2-2; maybe TRBD1 (6 bases). The CDR3 contains 15 residues. Germline CDR1 and CDR2: SGHRS and YFSETQ.

This clonotype was picked up one time. The chain combines TRBV5-1 with TRBJ2-2; 11 bases line up with TRBD1. The V and J ends lost 4 bases and 8 bases, in that order; junction bases with no gene match: 4. CDR1 is SGHRS, CDR2 YFSETQ, per germline. The CDR3 is 14 residues long. CDR3 bases: TGCGCCAGCAGCAGGACAGGGGGCTCTGGGGAGCTGTTTTTT. Residues: CASSRTGGSGELFF.

This clonotype was seen a handful of times. A much larger clone sits a single nucleotide away, making a read error possible. This chain uses TRBV6-5 with TRBJ2-6, with 9 bases that match TRBD1. From germline, CDR1 is MNHEY and CDR2 SVGAGI. V shed 8 bases, J shed 0 bases, and the junction held 5 bases outside the gene matches. This CDR3 has 16 residues. Here the CDR3 reads CASAGTGSSGANVLTF. The CDR3 DNA sequence: TGTGCCAGCGCCGGGACAGGGTCCTCTGGGGCCAACGTCCTGACTTTC.

The chain joins TRBV7-4 to TRBJ2-7; 7 positions agree with TRBD2. Germline CDR1 and CDR2: SGHVT and SQSDAQ. The V gene end was trimmed by 5 bases and the J gene end by 4 bases; junction bases not matched to a gene: 8. CDR3 length: 14 amino acids. CDR3: CASSVGGSTYEQYF. The CDR3 DNA sequence: TGTGCCAGCAGCGTAGGCGGGAGTACTTACGAGCAGTACTTC.

This clonotype was detected only once. This rearrangement joins TRBV3-1 to TRBJ2-5; 10 positions agree with TRBD1. The germline gives CDR1 LGHDT, CDR2 YNNKEL (reference sequence). This CDR3 region has 11 residues. J gave up 10 bases and V 4 bases, and 0 bases lay outside the gene matches. The CDR3 DNA sequence: TGTGCCAGCAGCCGGACAGGGGGCCAGTACTTC. It is translated as CASSRTGGQYF.